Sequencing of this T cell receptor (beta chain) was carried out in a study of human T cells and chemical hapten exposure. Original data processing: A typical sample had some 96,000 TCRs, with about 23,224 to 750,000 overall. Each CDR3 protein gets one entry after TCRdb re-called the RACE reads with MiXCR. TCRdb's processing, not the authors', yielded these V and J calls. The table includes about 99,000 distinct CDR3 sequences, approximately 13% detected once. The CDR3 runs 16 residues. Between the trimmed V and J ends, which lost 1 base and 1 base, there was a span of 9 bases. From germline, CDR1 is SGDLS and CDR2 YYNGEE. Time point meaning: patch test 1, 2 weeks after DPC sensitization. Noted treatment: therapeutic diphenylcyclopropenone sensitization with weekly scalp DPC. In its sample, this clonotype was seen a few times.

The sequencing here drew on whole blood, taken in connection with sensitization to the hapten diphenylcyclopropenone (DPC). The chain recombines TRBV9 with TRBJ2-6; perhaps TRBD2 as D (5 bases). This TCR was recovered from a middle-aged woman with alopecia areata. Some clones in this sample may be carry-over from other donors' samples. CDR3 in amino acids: CASSVITSSGANVLTF. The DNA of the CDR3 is TGTGCCAGCAGCGTAATTACTAGTTCTGGGGCCAACGTCCTGACTTTC.